The entry that follows covers one T cell receptor (beta chain) sequence. As yet, its antigen is unknown. The record originates from a study of T cells in Graves' hyperthyroidism and ophthalmopathy. RNA transcripts provided the source from which TCR beta CDR3 regions were amplified. The HTBI set primed first-round TCR CDR3 RT-PCR. TCRdb called the multiplex PCR reads again in MiXCR, with one record for every CDR3 protein. This table holds 600,000 to 750,000 distinct CDR3 sequences, roughly 17% found once. V was pared by 5 bases and J by 5 bases, with 13 bases of the junction left unmatched. CDR1 LNHDA and CDR2 SQIVND come from the germline V gene (reference sequence). This CDR3 spans 17 amino acids. General study findings and limits: Ophthalmopathy onset followed model prediction by a median about seven months.

No progression to ophthalmopathy during 18 months of follow-up defined stable disease. This sequence joins TRBV19 and TRBJ1-5; TRBD1 matches 9 bases. The sequenced sample consisted of blood. The receptor's source is a man between 45 and 60 years old with Graves' hyperthyroidism. CDR3 loop: CASSWGTGPARDQPQHF. CDR3 coding DNA: TGTGCCAGTAGTTGGGGGACAGGGCCCGCCAGAGATCAGCCCCAGCATTTT.